The 21 T cell receptor beta chains below all came from one sample that was sequenced in a study of CD8+ T cells in alopecia areata. Following RNA extraction, reverse transcription yielded cDNA that acted as the sequencing template. Profiling relied on immunoSEQ multiplex PCR, and the TCRdb table lists in-frame clones only, not all of them. The sample yields some 58,000 clones, around 45% seen once. Treatment here: oral pan-JAK inhibitor, 5-10 mg twice daily. The material was CD8+ T cells sorted from blood, obtained between weeks 36 and 40, from a patient treated with tofacitinib. The receptors shown here come from a human donor with alopecia areata.

The chain couples TRBV7-9 to TRBJ1-2; 8 nucleotides match TRBD1. The V gene's germline CDR1 is SEHNR and CDR2 FQNEAQ (reference sequence). The CDR3 runs to 17 residues. V lost 5 bases and J lost 9; bases outside the gene matches: 20. This CDR3 reads CASSHPGGTGPSCSYTF. CDR3 DNA: TGTGCCAGCAGCCATCCGGGAGGGACAGGACCTTCTTGTAGCTACACCTTC.

The CDR3 DNA sequence: TGTGCCAGCAGCCCCGGGACAGGGCCGATGGAGACCCAGTACTTC. This sequence encodes CASSPGTGPMETQYF. The genes are TRBV7-9 and TRBJ2-5, with TRBD1 matching 9 bases. J lost 5 bases, V lost 5 bases, and 9 bases had no gene match. CDR1 is SEHNR and CDR2 is FQNEAQ in the germline V gene (reference sequence). This CDR3 has 15 amino acids.

The chain is built from TRBV15 and TRBJ2-7, with D hard to call. Trimming cost V 3 bases and J 2 bases, with 14 bases left between them. CDR1 LNHNV and CDR2 YYDKDF come from the germline V gene (reference sequence). CDR3 length equals 15 residues. The CDR3 DNA reads TGTGCCACCAGCAGTCTCCCGGGTAGCACCTACGAGCAGTACTTC. This encodes CATSSLPGSTYEQYF.

V is TRBV4-1 and J is TRBJ2-1; D is undetermined. CDR1 and CDR2 from the germline V gene are MGHRA and YSYEKL. V was shortened by 4 bases and J by 10 bases, with 11 bases between the two germline ends. This CDR3 spans 12 amino acids. The CDR3 DNA reads as TGCGCCAGCAGCCCTCAAGGTAGGGAGCAGTTCTTC. Protein product: CASSPQGREQFF.

This rearrangement joins TRBV2 to TRBJ2-7; D is unresolved. The germline CDR1 and CDR2 sequences are SNHLY and FYNNEI. The CDR3 runs 13 residues. Trimming shortened V by 7 bases and J by 0 bases, and 10 bases separated the two germline ends. The CDR3 spells CASKYGISYEQYF. The CDR3 bases are TGTGCCAGCAAGTATGGCATCTCCTACGAGCAGTACTTC.

The rearrangement uses TRBV6-1 and TRBJ2-1; TRBD2 aligns across 13 bases. The V gene's germline CDR1 is MNHNS and CDR2 SASEGT. V dropped 6 bases and J dropped 6; count of bases not matched to a gene: 5. CDR3 size: 15 residues. CDR3 amino acids: CASSWTSGRVNEQFF. DNA of the CDR3: TGTGCCAGCAGCTGGACTAGCGGGAGAGTCAATGAGCAGTTCTTC.

CDR3 sequence: CASSYRGYTIGEQYF. DNA for the CDR3: TGTGCCAGCAGCTACAGGGGATATACTATAGGGGAGCAGTACTTC. V and J are TRBV2 and TRBJ2-7, with TRBD1 matching over 7 bases. The CDR3 is 15 amino acids. Per germline, CDR1 SNHLY and CDR2 FYNNEI. The V and J ends lost 6 bases and 7 bases, in that order; junction bases with no gene match: 15.

The genes are TRBV30 and TRBJ2-5, with 7 bases that match TRBD2. Germline CDR1 is GTSNPN and CDR2 is SVGIG (reference sequence). CDR3 size: 14 residues. J gave up 7 bases and V 3 bases, and 11 bases lay outside the gene matches. The CDR3 sequence is CAWRLASGTGTQYF. CDR3 coding DNA: TGTGCCTGGAGGTTGGCTAGCGGTACTGGGACCCAGTACTTC. The complete variable domain, with remaining parts taken from reference TRBV30 and TRBJ2-5, reads SQTIHQWPATLVQPVGSPLSLECTVEGTSNPNLYWYRQAAGRGLQLLFYSVGIGQISSEVPQNLSASRPQDRQFILSSKKLLLSDSGFYLCAWRLASGTGTQYFGPGTRLLVL.

This chain connects TRBV25-1 to TRBJ2-1; TRBD1 might be the D (5 bases). In germline, CDR1 is MGHDK, CDR2 SYGVNS. The CDR3 spans 15 residues. V was cut by 3 bases and J by 6 bases, with 15 bases left in between. The CDR3 sequence is CASSDTRDPVNEQFF. The DNA of the CDR3 is TGTGCCAGCAGTGATACCAGGGATCCGGTCAATGAGCAGTTCTTC. Using reference TRBV25-1 and TRBJ2-1 for the parts outside the CDR3, the full variable domain is EADIYQTPRYLVIGTGKKITLECSQTMGHDKMYWYQQDPGMELHLIHYSYGVNSTEKGDLSSESTVSRIRTEHFPLTLESARPSHTSQYLCASSDTRDPVNEQFFGPGTRLTVL.

Notes on this clone: This likely reflects a read error, since a far larger clone is one base away. The V gene is TRBV5-1, the J gene TRBJ2-1, with D hard to call. Germline V gene data show CDR1 as SGHRS and CDR2 as YFSETQ. The CDR3 is 12 amino acids. V lost 4 bases and J lost 9, with 11 bases in between. This CDR3 reads CASSPLGPEQFF. The CDR3 DNA sequence: TGCGCCAGCAGCCCCCTAGGGCCTGAGCAGTTCTTC.

The sample holds a few counts of this clone. J is TRBJ2-3 and V is TRBV29-1; 9 bases agree with TRBD2. Germline CDR1 is SQVTM and CDR2 is ANQGSEA. The CDR3 consists of 14 residues. V gave up 1 base and J gave up 3 bases; unmatched junction bases: 2. The CDR3 DNA follows: TGCAGCGTTGAAGGCCTAGCGGGGACAGATACGCAGTATTTT. This codes for CSVEGLAGTDTQYF.

Worth noting for this clone: A junction end diverges from the germline sequence, so it may reflect a read error. V is TRBV15 and J is TRBJ2-7, with TRBD2 matching over 8 bases. The CDR3 sequence is 13 residues long. Germline values: CDR1 LNHNV, CDR2 YYDKDF (reference sequence). CDR3 bases: TGTGCCGCCAGAAGCGGGAGTAGTTACGAGCAGTACTTC. It yields the protein CAARSGSSYEQYF.

The V gene is TRBV7-9, the J gene TRBJ2-7, with D perhaps assigned TRBD1 or TRBD2 (6 bases each). Trimming took 1 base from V and 4 from J, leaving 14 bases between them. CDR3 length: 15 residues. Germline CDR1 reads SEHNR; CDR2 reads FQNEAQ (reference sequence). The CDR3: CASSLGGTGQYEQYF. As DNA, the CDR3 is TGTGCCAGCAGCTTAGGCGGGACGGGACAATACGAGCAGTACTTC.

The rearrangement joins TRBV6-5 to TRBJ1-1; D is perhaps TRBD1 (5 bases). The CDR3 spans 13 residues. Trimming shortened V by 7 bases and J by 0 bases, and 9 bases separated the two germline ends. Looked up from germline, CDR1 is MNHEY and CDR2 is SVGAGI. The CDR3: CASKRGLNTEAFF. The CDR3 bases are TGTGCCAGCAAGCGGGGACTGAACACTGAAGCTTTCTTT.

J is TRBJ2-7 and V is TRBV5-1, with a possible D match to TRBD1 (6 bases). Germline CDR1 is SGHRS and CDR2 is YFSETQ. CDR3 size: 13 residues. The V gene lost 4 bases and the J gene lost 7 bases, with 15 bases spanning the gap. CDR3 nucleotide sequence: TGCGCCAGCAGCCCGACAGGTGGTGGTGAGCAGTACTTC. It translates to CASSPTGGGEQYF.

The chain joins TRBV2 to TRBJ1-1; D gene uncertain. V lost 6 bases and J lost 3, with 11 bases in between. This CDR3 is 13 amino acids long. The germline V gene encodes CDR1 SNHLY and CDR2 FYNNEI. For the CDR3, the DNA is TGTGCCAGCAGGGTCCCCGCGGACACTGAAGCTTTCTTT. Translation gives CASRVPADTEAFF. Full variable domain (outside the CDR3, taken from reference TRBV2 and TRBJ1-1): EPEVTQTPSHQVTQMGQEVILRCVPISNHLYFYWYRQILGQKVEFLVSFYNNEISEKSEIFDDQFSVERPDGSNFTLKIRSTKLEDSAMYFCASRVPADTEAFFGQGTRLTVV.

The chain couples TRBV4-1 to TRBJ2-5; D unresolved. The CDR3 is 14 amino acids. Germline V CDR1 and CDR2: MGHRA, YSYEKL. V was trimmed by 1 base and J by 5 bases, leaving 11 bases between them. The CDR3 is CASSQVSSVETQYF. The CDR3 DNA reads TGCGCCAGCAGCCAAGTCAGTTCGGTGGAGACCCAGTACTTC.

The rearrangement links TRBV30 to TRBJ1-1, with D hard to call. This CDR3 comprises 12 residues. V was cut by 5 bases and J by 0 bases, with 7 bases left in between. CDR1 is GTSNPN, CDR2 SVGIG, per germline (reference sequence). Written as DNA, the CDR3 is TGTGCCTGGGACAACATGAACACTGAAGCTTTCTTT. This sequence encodes CAWDNMNTEAFF.

A few counts support this clone. This chain links TRBV30 with TRBJ1-1, with D hard to call. The CDR3 has 12 amino acids. Germline lookup yields CDR1 GTSNPN and CDR2 SVGIG (reference sequence). Trimming removed 3 bases from V and 4 bases from J, with 9 bases in between. The CDR3 here is CAWSPAVTEAFF. CDR3 bases: TGTGCCTGGAGCCCAGCGGTCACTGAAGCTTTCTTT. Full variable domain (remainder filled in from reference TRBV30 and TRBJ1-1): SQTIHQWPATLVQPVGSPLSLECTVEGTSNPNLYWYRQAAGRGLQLLFYSVGIGQISSEVPQNLSASRPQDRQFILSSKKLLLSDSGFYLCAWSPAVTEAFFGQGTRLTVV.

The rearrangement links TRBV18 to TRBJ2-7; 9 nucleotides match TRBD1. The CDR3 sequence is 15 residues long. V shed 3 bases, J shed 3 bases, and the junction held 6 bases outside the gene matches. CDR1 and CDR2 from the germline V gene are KGHSH and LQKENI. This CDR3 reads CASSPPGTGNYEQYF. Here the CDR3 DNA reads TGTGCCAGCTCACCCCCAGGGACAGGGAACTACGAGCAGTACTTC.

There are a few counts of this clone. The rearrangement joins TRBV27 to TRBJ2-5, with unresolved D. The closer fit of TRBJ2-7 to the DNA end suggests the J call may be wrong. CDR1 and CDR2 from the germline V gene are MNHEY and SMNVEV (reference sequence). The length of the CDR3 is 11 residues. DNA of the CDR3: TGTGCCAGCAGCGTCGCCTACGAGCAGTACTTC. Encoded protein: CASSVAYEQYF.